Following are 2 T cell receptor beta chains from one sample sequenced in a study of radiotherapy plus CTLA-4 blockade in lung cancer. Generated by immunoSEQ multiplex PCR, the TCRdb table keeps only in-frame clones and is missing some. The sample yields 50,000 to 60,000 clones, roughly four fifths seen once. The sample was peripheral blood, taken from a patient treated with radiotherapy plus ipilimumab. These receptor sequences come from a human donor with non-small cell lung cancer whose response to radiotherapy plus ipilimumab could not be evaluated.

V and J are TRBV6-5 and TRBJ1-5; 9 bases are a match to TRBD1. The CDR3 is made up of 14 amino acids. Germline V gene lookup returns CDR1 MNHEY and CDR2 SVGAGI. Trimming removed 7 bases from V and 2 bases from J; junction bases left unmatched: 3. The CDR3 spells CASMRTGGNQPQHF. The CDR3 DNA sequence: TGTGCCAGCATGAGGACAGGGGGCAATCAGCCCCAGCATTTT.

This sequence joins TRBV27 and TRBJ2-1; D may be TRBD1 (5 bases). Trimming shortened V by 2 bases and J by 7 bases, and 9 bases separated the two germline ends. The CDR3 loop spans 13 amino acids. Germline assignment: CDR1 MNHEY and CDR2 SMNVEV (reference sequence). The CDR3 sequence: CASSLRGGNEQFF. CDR3 in DNA: TGTGCCAGCAGTTTAAGGGGTGGAAATGAGCAGTTCTTC.